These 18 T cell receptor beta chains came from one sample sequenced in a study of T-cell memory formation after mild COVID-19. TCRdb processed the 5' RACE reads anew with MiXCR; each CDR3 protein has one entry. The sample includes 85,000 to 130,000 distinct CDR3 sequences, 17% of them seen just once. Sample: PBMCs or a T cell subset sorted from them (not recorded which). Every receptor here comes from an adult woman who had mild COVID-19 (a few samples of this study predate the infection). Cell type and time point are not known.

CDR3 region: CASSFVHGPGELFF. The CDR3 nucleotides are TGTGCCAGCAGCTTTGTTCATGGGCCCGGGGAGCTGTTTTTT. The V gene is TRBV7-9, the J gene TRBJ2-2; D is unclear. Trimming shortened V by 3 bases and J by 6 bases, and 11 bases separated the two germline ends. Germline CDR1 is SEHNR and CDR2 is FQNEAQ (reference sequence). The CDR3 contains 14 residues.

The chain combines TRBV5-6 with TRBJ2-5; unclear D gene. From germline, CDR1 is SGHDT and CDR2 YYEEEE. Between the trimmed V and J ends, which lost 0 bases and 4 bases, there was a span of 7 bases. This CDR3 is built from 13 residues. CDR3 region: CASSLEERETQYF. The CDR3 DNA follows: TGTGCCAGCAGCTTGGAGGAAAGAGAGACCCAGTACTTC.

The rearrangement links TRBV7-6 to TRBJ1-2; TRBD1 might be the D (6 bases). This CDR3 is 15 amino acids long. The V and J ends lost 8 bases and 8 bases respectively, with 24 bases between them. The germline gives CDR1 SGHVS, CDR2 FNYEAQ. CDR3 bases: TGTGCCAGCGGGAAGGGGGGAGCCTCGCCTATAGGCTACACCTTC. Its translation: CASGKGGASPIGYTF.

This chain's CDR3 is CASSFKGVLSGYTF. CDR3 nucleotides: TGTGCCAGCAGTTTTAAAGGGGTTCTCTCTGGCTACACCTTC. The chain employs TRBV12-3 or TRBV12-4 and TRBJ1-2; tentative D call: TRBD1 (5 bases). Trimming removed 3 bases from V and 7 bases from J, with 15 bases in between. The CDR3 length is 14 residues.

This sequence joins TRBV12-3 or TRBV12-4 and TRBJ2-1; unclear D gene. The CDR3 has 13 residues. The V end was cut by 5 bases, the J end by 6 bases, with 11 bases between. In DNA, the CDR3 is TGTGCCAGCAGTCCTCCGAATCGCAATGAGCAGTTCTTC. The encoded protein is CASSPPNRNEQFF.

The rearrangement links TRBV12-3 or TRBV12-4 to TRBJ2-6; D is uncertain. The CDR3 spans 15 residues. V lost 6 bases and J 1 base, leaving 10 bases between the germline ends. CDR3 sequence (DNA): TGTGCCAGCAGCCCTAGGGAATCTGGGGCCAACGTCCTGACTTTC. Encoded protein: CASSPRESGANVLTF.

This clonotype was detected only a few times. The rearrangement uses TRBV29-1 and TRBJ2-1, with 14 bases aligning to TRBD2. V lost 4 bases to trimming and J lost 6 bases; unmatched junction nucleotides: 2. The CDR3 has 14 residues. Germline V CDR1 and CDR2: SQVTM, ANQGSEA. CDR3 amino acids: CSVVGLAGVNEQFF. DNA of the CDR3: TGCAGCGTTGTGGGACTAGCGGGAGTCAATGAGCAGTTCTTC.

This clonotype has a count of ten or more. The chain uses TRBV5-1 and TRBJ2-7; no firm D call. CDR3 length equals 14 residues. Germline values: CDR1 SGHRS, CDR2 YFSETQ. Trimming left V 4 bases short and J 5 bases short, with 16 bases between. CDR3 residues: CASSLRTIQDEQYF. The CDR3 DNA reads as TGCGCCAGCAGCCTTAGGACGATTCAGGACGAGCAGTACTTC.

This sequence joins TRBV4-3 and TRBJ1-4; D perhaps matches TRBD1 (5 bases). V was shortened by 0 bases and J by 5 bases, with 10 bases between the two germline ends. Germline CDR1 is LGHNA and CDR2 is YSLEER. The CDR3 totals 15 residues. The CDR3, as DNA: TGCGCCAGCAGCCAAGATGGGACGGAGAATGAAAAACTGTTTTTT. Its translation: CASSQDGTENEKLFF.

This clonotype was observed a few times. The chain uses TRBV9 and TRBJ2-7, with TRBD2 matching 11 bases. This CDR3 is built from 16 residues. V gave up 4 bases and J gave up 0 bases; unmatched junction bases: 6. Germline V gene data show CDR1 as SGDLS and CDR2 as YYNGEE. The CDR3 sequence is CASSLGGLAGSYEQYF. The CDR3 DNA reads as TGTGCCAGCAGCCTGGGAGGACTAGCGGGCTCCTACGAGCAGTACTTC.

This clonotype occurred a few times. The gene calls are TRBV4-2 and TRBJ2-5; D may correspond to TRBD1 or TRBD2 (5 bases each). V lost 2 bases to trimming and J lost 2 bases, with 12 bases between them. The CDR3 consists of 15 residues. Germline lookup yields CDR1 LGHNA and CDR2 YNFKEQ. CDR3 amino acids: CASSQSRDGQETQYF. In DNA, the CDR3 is TGTGCCAGCAGCCAATCGAGGGACGGTCAAGAGACCCAGTACTTC.

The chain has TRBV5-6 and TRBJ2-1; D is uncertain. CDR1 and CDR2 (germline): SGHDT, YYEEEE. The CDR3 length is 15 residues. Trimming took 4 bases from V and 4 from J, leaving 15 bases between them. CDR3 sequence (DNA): TGTGCCAGCAGCCTTAAACACGGAGCTTACAATGAGCAGTTCTTC. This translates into CASSLKHGAYNEQFF.

CDR3 nucleotide sequence: TGTGCCAGCAGTACCCCCTCGGAGGGAAACTATGGCTACACCTTC. Encoded protein: CASSTPSEGNYGYTF. The V and J genes are TRBV12-3 or TRBV12-4 and TRBJ1-2; D unresolved. There are 15 residues in the CDR3. Trimming removed 5 bases from V and 2 bases from J, with 15 bases in between.

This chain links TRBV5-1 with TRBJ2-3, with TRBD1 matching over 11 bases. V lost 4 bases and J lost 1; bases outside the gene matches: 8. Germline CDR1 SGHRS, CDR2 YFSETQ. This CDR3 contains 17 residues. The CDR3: CASSHGQGAPGTDTQYF. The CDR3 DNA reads TGCGCCAGCAGCCATGGACAGGGGGCCCCCGGCACAGATACGCAGTATTTT. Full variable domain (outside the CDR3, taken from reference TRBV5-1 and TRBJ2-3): KAGVTQTPRYLIKTRGQQVTLSCSPISGHRSVSWYQQTPGQGLQFLFEYFSETQRNKGNFPGRFSGRQFSNSRSEMNVSTLELGDSALYLCASSHGQGAPGTDTQYFGPGTRLTVL.

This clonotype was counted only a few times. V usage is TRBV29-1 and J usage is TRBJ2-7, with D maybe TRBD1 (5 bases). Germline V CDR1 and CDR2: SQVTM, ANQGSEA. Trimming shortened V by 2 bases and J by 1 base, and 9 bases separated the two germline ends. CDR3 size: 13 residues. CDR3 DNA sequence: TGCAGCGTTGAATACAGGTATTCCTACGAGCAGTACTTC. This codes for CSVEYRYSYEQYF.

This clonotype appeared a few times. CDR3: CASSLDSSYLNIQYF. The CDR3, as DNA: TGTGCCAGCAGCCTCGACAGCTCCTACCTAAACATTCAGTACTTC. The chain employs TRBV7-9 and TRBJ2-4, with D tentatively TRBD1 (5 bases). The V gene lost 5 bases and the J gene lost 6 bases, with 17 bases spanning the gap. CDR1 and CDR2 (germline): SEHNR, FQNEAQ (reference sequence). This CDR3 spans 15 amino acids. Looking up the rest from reference TRBV7-9 and TRBJ2-4 gives the full variable domain: DTGVSQNPRHKITKRGQNVTFRCDPISEHNRLYWYRQTLGQGPEFLTYFQNEAQLEKSRLLSDRFSAERPKGSFSTLEIQRTEQGDSAMYLCASSLDSSYLNIQYFGAGTRLSVL.

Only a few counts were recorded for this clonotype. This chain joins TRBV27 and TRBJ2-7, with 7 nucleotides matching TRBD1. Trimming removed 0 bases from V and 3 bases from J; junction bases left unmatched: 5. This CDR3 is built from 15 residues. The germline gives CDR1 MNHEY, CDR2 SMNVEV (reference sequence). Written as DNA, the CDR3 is TGTGCCAGCAGTTTATCGCCCGGGACAGACTACGAGCAGTACTTC. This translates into CASSLSPGTDYEQYF.

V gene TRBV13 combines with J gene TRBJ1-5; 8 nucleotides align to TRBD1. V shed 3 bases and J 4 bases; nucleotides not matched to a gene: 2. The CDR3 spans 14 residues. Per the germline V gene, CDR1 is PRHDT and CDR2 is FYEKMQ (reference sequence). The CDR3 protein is CASSLGQVNQPQHF. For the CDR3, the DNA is TGTGCCAGCAGCTTGGGACAGGTTAATCAGCCCCAGCATTTT.